Below, one T cell receptor beta chain is given with its context. Its antigen is unknown. The germline gives CDR1 MRHNA, CDR2 SNTAGT. The V end was cut by 6 bases, the J end by 2 bases, with 13 bases between. CDR3 length equals 14 residues. This sample is drawn from a study of cytomegalovirus exposure and HLA in healthy donors. Overall study findings and caveats: HLA allele associations emerged for roughly 17,000 TCR beta sequences in a later analysis, at 0.05 false discovery rate.

60 Vbeta and 13 Jbeta primers were used in PCR. Sequenced by immunoSEQ multiplex PCR; TCRdb stores in-frame clones only, minus some. The listing contains approximately 52,000 clones. The chain is built from TRBV6-4 and TRBJ1-1, with D perhaps matching TRBD1 (5 bases). This TCR derives from a man aged 50 to 59 in good health and CMV-seropositive. Sequenced sample: PBMCs. The CDR3 bases are TGTGCCAGCAGACTTCAGGGCAGCAACACTGAAGCTTTCTTT. Protein product: CASRLQGSNTEAFF.